A single sample gave rise to the 18 T cell receptor beta chains below, sequenced in a study of CD8+ T cells in alopecia areata. The sample's treatment: oral pan-JAK inhibitor, 5-10 mg twice daily. Reverse transcribed after extraction, RNA yielded cDNA as the sequencing template. Clones were sequenced by immunoSEQ multiplex PCR, and TCRdb holds only the in-frame ones, with some missing. The table has more than 95,000 clones, 50% to 75% seen once; the top ten hold 30%. Here the sequenced sample was CD8+ T cells sorted from blood, taken at week 4, from a patient treated with tofacitinib. The receptors were sampled from a human donor with alopecia areata.

This clone showed up just a few times. The chain links TRBV29-1 to TRBJ1-2; 8 positions agree with TRBD1. Looked up from germline, CDR1 is SQVTM and CDR2 is ANQGSEA. This CDR3 comprises 13 residues. V gave up 7 bases and J gave up 7 bases; unmatched junction bases: 11. The CDR3 sequence: CSGQGQGEFGYTF. The CDR3 DNA is TGCAGCGGCCAAGGACAGGGAGAGTTTGGCTACACCTTC.

This chain links TRBV19 with TRBJ2-1; TRBD1 aligns across 8 bases. The CDR3 sequence is 15 residues long. In germline, CDR1 is LNHDA, CDR2 SQIVND (reference sequence). Unmatched junction bases numbered 9, after V lost 6 bases and J lost 5 bases. CDR3 coding DNA: TGTGCCAGTAGCTCGGACAGGGAAATCGACAATGAGCAGTTCTTC. It yields the protein CASSSDREIDNEQFF. Full variable domain (remainder filled in from reference TRBV19 and TRBJ2-1): DGGITQSPKYLFRKEGQNVTLSCEQNLNHDAMYWYRQDPGQGLRLIYYSQIVNDFQKGDIAEGYSVSREKKESFPLTVTSAQKNPTAFYLCASSSDREIDNEQFFGPGTRLTVL.

This clone has more than one count but fewer than ten. The chain uses TRBV6-1 and TRBJ1-2; D gene ambiguous. Germline-derived CDR1 and CDR2 are MNHNS and SASEGT. With 1 base removed from V and 4 bases from J, the gap between germline ends came to 16 bases. This CDR3 region has 16 residues. The CDR3 protein is CASSEGVLVRGYGYTF. CDR3 in DNA: TGTGCCAGCAGTGAAGGGGTACTGGTACGCGGCTATGGCTACACCTTC.

In DNA, the CDR3 is TGTGCCAGCAGTGCCGACAGGGCGTTCACTGAAGCTTTCTTT. Its translation is CASSADRAFTEAFF. This rearrangement joins TRBV25-1 to TRBJ1-1, with 7 bases that match TRBD1. In germline, CDR1 is MGHDK, CDR2 SYGVNS. This CDR3 spans 14 amino acids. V lost 4 bases, J lost 4 bases, and 6 bases stayed unmatched.

V gene TRBV30 combines with J gene TRBJ2-1; 8 bases fit TRBD2. With V trimmed by 5 bases and J by 7 bases, 7 bases remained unmatched. The CDR3 runs 13 residues. Germline V CDR1 and CDR2: GTSNPN, SVGIG (reference sequence). The CDR3 coding sequence is TGTGCCTGGGCCGGACTAGCCGTGAATGAGCAGTTCTTC. It specifies CAWAGLAVNEQFF.

The chain recombines TRBV25-1 with TRBJ1-1, with 8 nucleotides matching TRBD1. V was clipped by 8 bases and J by 4 bases; unmatched bases: 0. Germline CDR1 and CDR2: MGHDK and SYGVNS. This CDR3 has 11 residues. CDR3 DNA: TGTGCCAGCGACAGGGGCACTGAAGCTTTCTTT. It translates to CASDRGTEAFF.

The chain joins TRBV29-1 to TRBJ2-1; D is ambiguous. The germline gives CDR1 SQVTM, CDR2 ANQGSEA. The CDR3 sequence is 15 residues long. Deletions cut 2 bases from V and 5 bases from J, with 16 bases between. The CDR3 region is CSVELLDLGDNEQFF. The CDR3 nucleotides are TGCAGCGTTGAATTGCTGGACCTTGGGGACAATGAGCAGTTCTTC.

The J gene is TRBJ2-7, the V gene TRBV9; no definite D call. Trimming left V 0 bases short and J 3 bases short, with 7 bases between. Germline V lookup: CDR1 SGDLS, CDR2 YYNGEE. This CDR3 spans 13 amino acids. CDR3 residues: CASSVAANYEQYF. The CDR3 DNA reads as TGTGCCAGCAGCGTAGCGGCAAACTACGAGCAGTACTTC.

The V gene is TRBV30, the J gene TRBJ1-5, with D hard to call. The V and J ends lost 2 bases and 7 bases respectively, with 12 bases between them. The CDR3 spans 13 residues. Germline values: CDR1 GTSNPN, CDR2 SVGIG (reference sequence). This CDR3 reads CAWSTGSGQPQHF. As DNA, the CDR3 is TGTGCCTGGAGTACGGGGTCGGGACAGCCCCAGCATTTT.

V usage is TRBV29-1 and J usage is TRBJ1-1; 8 bases fit TRBD1. The germline gives CDR1 SQVTM, CDR2 ANQGSEA. J lost 3 bases, V lost 5 bases, and 8 bases had no gene match. The CDR3 runs 14 residues. The CDR3 coding sequence is TGCAGCGTTCACAGGGGGGGTGAGGACACTGAAGCTTTCTTT. Protein sequence: CSVHRGGEDTEAFF.

The CDR3 spells CSVEGGDLGEQYF. CDR3 DNA: TGCAGCGTTGAGGGCGGGGACCTGGGAGAGCAGTACTTC. This chain connects TRBV29-1 to TRBJ2-7; possibly TRBD2 for D (6 bases). The CDR3 spans 13 residues. Germline V CDR1 and CDR2: SQVTM, ANQGSEA. Trimming took 3 bases from V and 7 from J, leaving 16 bases between them.

V gene TRBV25-1 combines with J gene TRBJ2-1, with D maybe TRBD1 (6 bases). This CDR3 comprises 14 residues. The germline V gene has CDR1 MGHDK and CDR2 SYGVNS. V gave up 4 bases and J gave up 4 bases, with 11 bases separating them. CDR3 residues: CASSGRDKYNEQFF. CDR3 DNA sequence: TGTGCCAGCAGTGGCCGGGACAAATACAATGAGCAGTTCTTC. Full variable domain (rest looked up from reference TRBV25-1 and TRBJ2-1): EADIYQTPRYLVIGTGKKITLECSQTMGHDKMYWYQQDPGMELHLIHYSYGVNSTEKGDLSSESTVSRIRTEHFPLTLESARPSHTSQYLCASSGRDKYNEQFFGPGTRLTVL.

The V gene is TRBV12-5, the J gene TRBJ2-7; TRBD1 might be the D (6 bases). With 5 bases removed from V and 3 bases from J, the gap between germline ends came to 11 bases. CDR1 and CDR2 from the germline V gene are LGHNT and FRNRAP. The CDR3 spans 13 residues. CDR3 in amino acids: CASGQDRNYEQYF. In DNA, the CDR3 is TGTGCTAGTGGTCAGGACAGAAACTACGAGCAGTACTTC.

The chain carries TRBV7-2 and TRBJ2-7; D ambiguous. CDR3 length: 13 amino acids. Germline-derived CDR1 and CDR2 are SGHTA and FQGNSA. The V end lost 5 bases, the J end lost 2 bases, and 10 bases lay between the germline ends. The chain's CDR3 is CASSDRRPYEQYF. The DNA of the CDR3 is TGTGCCAGCAGCGATCGTAGGCCCTACGAGCAGTACTTC.

The V and J genes are TRBV30 and TRBJ2-3, with 9 positions matching TRBD1. Trimming cost V 7 bases and J 6 bases; bases outside gene matches: 5. CDR1 and CDR2 from the germline V gene are GTSNPN and SVGIG (reference sequence). This CDR3 is 12 amino acids long. The CDR3 spells CASGQGMDTQYF. CDR3 DNA sequence: TGTGCCTCAGGACAGGGGATGGATACGCAGTATTTT.

This chain joins TRBV6-5 and TRBJ1-5; no reliable D call. Trimming removed 5 bases at V and 12 bases at J, with 8 bases between. Per the germline V gene, CDR1 is MNHEY and CDR2 is SVGAGI. The CDR3 runs to 10 residues. The CDR3 sequence: CASSAGNQHF. Here the CDR3 DNA reads TGTGCCAGCAGTGCGGGGAACCAGCATTTT.

This clone has a handful of counts. The V gene is TRBV29-1, the J gene TRBJ2-7; weak D call: TRBD2 (5 bases). This CDR3 region has 13 residues. CDR1 SQVTM and CDR2 ANQGSEA come from the germline V gene. V gave up 4 bases and J gave up 0 bases, with 10 bases separating them. The CDR3 nucleotides read TGCAGCGTTGCTGAGGGATTCTCCTACGAGCAGTACTTC. Protein sequence: CSVAEGFSYEQYF.

The genes are TRBV30 and TRBJ2-1; D is perhaps TRBD2 (5 bases). Per the germline V gene, CDR1 is GTSNPN and CDR2 is SVGIG (reference sequence). Trimming took 3 bases from V and 4 from J, leaving 16 bases between them. The CDR3 extends over 15 amino acids. In DNA form, the CDR3 reads TGTGCCTGGAGAGAGGGCTTACGGGCTTACAATGAGCAGTTCTTC. This translates into CAWREGLRAYNEQFF.